This T cell receptor beta chain was obtained from a study of read filtering for tumor transcriptome and immune sequencing. The CDR3 totals 13 residues. Germline loops: CDR1 MGHRA, CDR2 YSYEKL. Molecular barcoded adaptors covering alpha/delta and beta/gamma chains were used on about 390 ng RNA. TCRdb ran MiXCR on the reads and lists one entry per CDR3 protein. The table includes around 23,000 distinct CDR3 sequences, around a fifth detected once. This clonotype is medium-sized within its sample. One junction end does not reproduce the germline sequence, and a read error may be involved. This chain uses TRBV4-1 with TRBJ2-1, with D unclear. Sequencing was done on a sample of a population of CD138-negative cells sorted from bone marrow. The sequence was collected from a donor at least 40 years old with multiple myeloma. The DNA for the CDR3 is TGTGCCAGCAGCCAAGATGGAGTCAATGAGCAGTTCTTC. Protein product: CASSQDGVNEQFF.